This TCR beta chain is from a study of radiation and T cells in renal cell carcinoma. Sample time point: blood 4 weeks post-SBRT, at nephrectomy. Treatment: 15 Gy SBRT to primary tumor, nephrectomy 4 weeks later. Nephrectomy followed 15 Gy stereotactic body radiation by 4 weeks. After SBRT, blood was collected at 2 and 4 weeks, plus baseline. Some clones are missing from TCRdb's copy, which holds only in-frame ones; the method was immunoSEQ multiplex PCR. This sample has 120,000 to 150,000 clones, with 70% to 90% found just once. In germline, CDR1 is SGHTA, CDR2 FQGNSA. The CDR3 is 12 residues long. Trimming stripped 0 bases from V and 9 bases from J, with 8 bases between.

The sample was blood, taken from a patient whose treatment included radiotherapy and nephrectomy. The sequence derives from a woman aged 50 to 60 with renal cell carcinoma. The genes are TRBV7-2 and TRBJ1-1; no definite D call. CDR3 sequence (DNA): TGTGCCAGCAGCTTAGCAGTAGCCCAAGCTTTCTTT. This sequence encodes CASSLAVAQAFF.